This T cell receptor (beta chain) was recovered during a study of T cells of healthy individuals. TCRdb recomputed calls from the 5' RACE reads with MiXCR, one row per CDR3 protein. The sample consists of 85,000 to 100,000 distinct CDR3 sequences, approximately 15% of them appearing once. Many counts were recorded for this clonotype. The TCR comes from a human donor in good health.

The CDR3 sequence: CASSQDRATDTQYF. Written as DNA, the CDR3 is TGCGCCAGCAGCCAAGATCGGGCCACAGATACGCAGTATTTT. The rearrangement joins TRBV4-3 to TRBJ2-3; D is unresolved. V shed 0 bases and J shed 2 bases, with 6 bases lying between them. The V gene's germline CDR1 is LGHNA and CDR2 YSLEER. This CDR3 comprises 14 residues.